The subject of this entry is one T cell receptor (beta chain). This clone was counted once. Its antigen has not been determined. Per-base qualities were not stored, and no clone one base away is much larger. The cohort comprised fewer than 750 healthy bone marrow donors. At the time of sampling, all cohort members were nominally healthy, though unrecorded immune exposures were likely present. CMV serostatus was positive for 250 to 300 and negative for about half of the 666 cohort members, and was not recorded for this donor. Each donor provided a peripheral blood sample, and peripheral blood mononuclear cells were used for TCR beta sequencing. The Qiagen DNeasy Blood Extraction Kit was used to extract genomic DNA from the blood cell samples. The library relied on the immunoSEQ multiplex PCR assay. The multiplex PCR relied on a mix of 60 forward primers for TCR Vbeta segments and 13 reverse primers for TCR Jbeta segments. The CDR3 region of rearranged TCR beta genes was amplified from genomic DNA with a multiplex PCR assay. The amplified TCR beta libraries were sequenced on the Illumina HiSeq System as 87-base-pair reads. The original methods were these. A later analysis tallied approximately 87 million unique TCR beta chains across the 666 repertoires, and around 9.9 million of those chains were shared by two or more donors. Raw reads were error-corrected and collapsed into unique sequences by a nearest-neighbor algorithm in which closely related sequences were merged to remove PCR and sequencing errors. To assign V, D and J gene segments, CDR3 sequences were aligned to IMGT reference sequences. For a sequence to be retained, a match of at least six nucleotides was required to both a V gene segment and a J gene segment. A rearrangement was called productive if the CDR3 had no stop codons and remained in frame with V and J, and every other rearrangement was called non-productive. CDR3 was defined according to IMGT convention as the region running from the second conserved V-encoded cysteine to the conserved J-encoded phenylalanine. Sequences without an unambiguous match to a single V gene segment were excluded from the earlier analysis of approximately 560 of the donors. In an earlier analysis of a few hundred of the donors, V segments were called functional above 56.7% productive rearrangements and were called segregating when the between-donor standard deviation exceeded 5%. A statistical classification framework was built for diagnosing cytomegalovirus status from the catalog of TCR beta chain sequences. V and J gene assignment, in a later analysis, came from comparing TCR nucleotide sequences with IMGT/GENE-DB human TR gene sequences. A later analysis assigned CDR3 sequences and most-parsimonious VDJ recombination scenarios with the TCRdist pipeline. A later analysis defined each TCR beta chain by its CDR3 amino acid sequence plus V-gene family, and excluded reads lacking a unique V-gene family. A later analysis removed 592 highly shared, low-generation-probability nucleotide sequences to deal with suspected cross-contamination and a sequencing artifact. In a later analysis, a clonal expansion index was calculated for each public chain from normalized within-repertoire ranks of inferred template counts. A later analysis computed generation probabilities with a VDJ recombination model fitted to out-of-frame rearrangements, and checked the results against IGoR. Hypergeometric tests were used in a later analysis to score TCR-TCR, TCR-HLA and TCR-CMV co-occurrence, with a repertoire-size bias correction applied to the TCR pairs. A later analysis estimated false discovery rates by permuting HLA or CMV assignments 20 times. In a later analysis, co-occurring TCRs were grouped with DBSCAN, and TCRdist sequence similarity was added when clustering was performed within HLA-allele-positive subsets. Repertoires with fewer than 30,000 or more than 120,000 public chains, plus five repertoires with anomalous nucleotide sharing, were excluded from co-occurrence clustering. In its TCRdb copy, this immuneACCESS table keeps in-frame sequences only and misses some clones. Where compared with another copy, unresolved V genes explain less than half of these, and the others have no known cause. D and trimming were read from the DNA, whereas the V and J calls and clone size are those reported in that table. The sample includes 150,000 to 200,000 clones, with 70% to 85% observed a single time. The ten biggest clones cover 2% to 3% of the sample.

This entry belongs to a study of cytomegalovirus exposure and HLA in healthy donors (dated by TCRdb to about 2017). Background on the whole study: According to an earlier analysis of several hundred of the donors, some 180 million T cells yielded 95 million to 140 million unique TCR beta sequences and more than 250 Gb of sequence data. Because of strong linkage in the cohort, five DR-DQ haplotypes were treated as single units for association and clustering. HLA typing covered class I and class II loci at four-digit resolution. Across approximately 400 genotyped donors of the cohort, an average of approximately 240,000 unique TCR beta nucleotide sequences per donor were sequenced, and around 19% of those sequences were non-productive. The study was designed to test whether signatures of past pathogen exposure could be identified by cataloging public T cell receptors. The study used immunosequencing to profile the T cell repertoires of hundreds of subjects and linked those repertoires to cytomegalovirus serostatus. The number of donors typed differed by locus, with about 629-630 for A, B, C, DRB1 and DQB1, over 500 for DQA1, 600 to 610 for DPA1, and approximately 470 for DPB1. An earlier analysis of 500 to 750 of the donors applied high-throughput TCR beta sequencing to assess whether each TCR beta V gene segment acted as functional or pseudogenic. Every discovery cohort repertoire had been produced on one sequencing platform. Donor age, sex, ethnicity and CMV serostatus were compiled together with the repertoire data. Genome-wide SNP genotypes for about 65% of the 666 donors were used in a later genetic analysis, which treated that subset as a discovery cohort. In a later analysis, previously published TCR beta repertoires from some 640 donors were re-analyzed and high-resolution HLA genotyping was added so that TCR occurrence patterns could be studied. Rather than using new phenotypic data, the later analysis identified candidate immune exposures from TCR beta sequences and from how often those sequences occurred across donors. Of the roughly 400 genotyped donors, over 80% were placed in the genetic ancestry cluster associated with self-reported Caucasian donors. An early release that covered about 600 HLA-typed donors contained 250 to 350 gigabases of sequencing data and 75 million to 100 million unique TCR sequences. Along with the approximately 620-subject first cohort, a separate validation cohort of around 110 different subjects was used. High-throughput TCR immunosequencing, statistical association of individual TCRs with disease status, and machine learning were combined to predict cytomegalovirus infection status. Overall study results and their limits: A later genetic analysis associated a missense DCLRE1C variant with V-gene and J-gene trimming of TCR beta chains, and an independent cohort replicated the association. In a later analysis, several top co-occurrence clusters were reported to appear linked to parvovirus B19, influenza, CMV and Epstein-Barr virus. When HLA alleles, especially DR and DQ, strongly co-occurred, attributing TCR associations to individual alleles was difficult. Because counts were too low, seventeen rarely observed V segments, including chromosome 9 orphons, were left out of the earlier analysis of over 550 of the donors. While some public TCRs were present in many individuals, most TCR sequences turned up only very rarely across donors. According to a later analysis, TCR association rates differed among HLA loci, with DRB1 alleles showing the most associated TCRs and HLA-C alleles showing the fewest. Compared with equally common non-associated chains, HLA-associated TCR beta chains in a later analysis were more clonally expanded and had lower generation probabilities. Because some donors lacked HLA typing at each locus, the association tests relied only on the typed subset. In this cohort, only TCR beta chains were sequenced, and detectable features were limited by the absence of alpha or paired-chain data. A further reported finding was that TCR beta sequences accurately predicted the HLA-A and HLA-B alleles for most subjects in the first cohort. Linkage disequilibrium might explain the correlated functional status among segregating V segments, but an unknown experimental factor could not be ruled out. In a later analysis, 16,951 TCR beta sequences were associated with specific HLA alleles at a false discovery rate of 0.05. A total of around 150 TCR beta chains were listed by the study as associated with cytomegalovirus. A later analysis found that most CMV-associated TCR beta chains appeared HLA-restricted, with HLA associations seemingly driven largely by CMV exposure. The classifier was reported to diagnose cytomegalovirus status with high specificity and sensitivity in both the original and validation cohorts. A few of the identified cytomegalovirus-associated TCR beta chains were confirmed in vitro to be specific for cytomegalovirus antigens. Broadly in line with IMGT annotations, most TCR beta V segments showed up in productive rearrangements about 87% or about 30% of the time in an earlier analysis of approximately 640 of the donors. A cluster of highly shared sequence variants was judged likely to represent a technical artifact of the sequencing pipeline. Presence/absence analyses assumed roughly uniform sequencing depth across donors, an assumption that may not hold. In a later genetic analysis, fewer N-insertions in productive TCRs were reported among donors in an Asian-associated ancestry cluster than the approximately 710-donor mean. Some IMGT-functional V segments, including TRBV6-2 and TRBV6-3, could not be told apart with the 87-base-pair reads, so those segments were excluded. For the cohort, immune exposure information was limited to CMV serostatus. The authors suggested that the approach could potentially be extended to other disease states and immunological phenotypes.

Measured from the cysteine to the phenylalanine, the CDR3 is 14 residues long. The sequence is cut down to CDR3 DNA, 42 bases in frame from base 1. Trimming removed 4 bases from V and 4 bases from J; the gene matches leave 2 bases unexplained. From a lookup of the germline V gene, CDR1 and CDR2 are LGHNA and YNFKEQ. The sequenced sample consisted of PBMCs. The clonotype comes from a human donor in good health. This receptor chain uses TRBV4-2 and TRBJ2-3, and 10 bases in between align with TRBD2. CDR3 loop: CASSPSGGADTQYF. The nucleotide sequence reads TGTGCCAGCAGCCCGAGCGGGGGGGCAGATACGCAGTATTTT.